The TCR beta chain under discussion was sequenced for a study of Graves' ophthalmopathy and Graves' hyperthyroidism. The CDR3 consists of 12 residues. Looked up from germline, CDR1 is DFQATT and CDR2 is SNEGSKA (reference sequence). V trimming: 6 bases; J trimming: 4 bases; junction bases outside the gene matches: 5. In this sample, this clonotype turned up a few times. RNA transcripts provided the template for amplifying TCR beta CDR3 regions. HTBI primers were used in a first-round RT-PCR, which preceded a second-round multiplex PCR. TCRdb reprocessed the multiplex PCR reads via MiXCR and lists one record per CDR3 protein. This sample has 650,000 to 900,000 distinct CDR3 sequences, with 40% found just once.

This receptor was obtained from an adult man with Graves' ophthalmopathy. V usage is TRBV20-1 and J usage is TRBJ1-2; 7 bases fit TRBD1. Material: peripheral blood. The CDR3 region is CSATDRAYGYTF. The CDR3 DNA follows: TGCAGTGCAACCGACAGGGCCTATGGCTACACCTTC.